This entry describes one TCR beta chain. Arm-PCR with iRepertoire HTBI primers amplified the CDR3 regions for these TCR beta libraries. TCRdb used MiXCR to reprocess the multiplex PCR reads, holding one entry per CDR3 protein. The sample has about 440,000 distinct CDR3 sequences, more than 13% seen once. CDR1 and CDR2 from the germline V gene are WNHNN and SYGVQD (reference sequence). Trimming left V 3 bases short and J 0 bases short, with 9 bases between. This CDR3 is built from 15 residues. As for time point: newly diagnosed GD, antithyroid drugs for less than 3 months. Extracted RNA from PBMCs served as the source of the TCR library. Graves' disease diagnosis followed American Thyroid Association guidelines. This record comes from a study of regulatory T cells in long-lasting Graves disease. The sample also formed part of further work on T cells in Graves' hyperthyroidism and ophthalmopathy. That work adds: First-round RT-PCR of the TCR CDR3 relied on the HTBI primer set. Before onset, ophthalmopathy was predicted by the model a median around 6.2 months earlier.

V and J are TRBV10-1 and TRBJ1-3; D is perhaps TRBD1 (5 bases). The sequence was collected from a woman under 40 with Graves disease. The source was peripheral blood mononuclear cells (PBMCs), collected at new diagnosis, from a patient treated with antithyroid drugs. CDR3 amino acids: CASSDRAISGNTIYF. The CDR3, as DNA: TGCGCCAGCAGTGACAGGGCCATCTCTGGAAACACCATATATTTT.